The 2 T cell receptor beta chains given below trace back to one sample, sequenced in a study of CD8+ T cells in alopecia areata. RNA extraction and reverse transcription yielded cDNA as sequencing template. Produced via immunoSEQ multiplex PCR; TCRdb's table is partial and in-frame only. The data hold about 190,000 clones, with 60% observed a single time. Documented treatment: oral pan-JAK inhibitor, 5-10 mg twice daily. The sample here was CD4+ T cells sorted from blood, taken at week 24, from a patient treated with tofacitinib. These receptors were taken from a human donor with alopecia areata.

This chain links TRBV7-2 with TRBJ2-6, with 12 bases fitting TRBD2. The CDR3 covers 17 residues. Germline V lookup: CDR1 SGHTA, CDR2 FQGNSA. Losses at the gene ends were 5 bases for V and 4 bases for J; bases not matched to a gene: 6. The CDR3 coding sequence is TGTGCCAGCAGCACAGGACTAGCGGGGATGGGGGCCAACGTCCTGACTTTC. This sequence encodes CASSTGLAGMGANVLTF.

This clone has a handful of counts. This CDR3 is CASSLFRGSGYTF. CDR3 coding DNA: TGTGCCAGCAGCTTATTCCGGGGGAGCGGCTACACCTTC. The chain carries TRBV7-2 and TRBJ1-2, with a tentative D call TRBD1 (5 bases). V dropped 2 bases and J dropped 8 bases, with 12 bases sitting between them. Looked up from germline, CDR1 is SGHTA and CDR2 is FQGNSA. The CDR3 has 13 amino acids. The whole variable domain, remainder taken from reference TRBV7-2 and TRBJ1-2, is GAGVSQSPSNKVTEKGKDVELRCDPISGHTALYWYRQSLGQGLEFLIYFQGNSAPDKSGLPSDRFSAERTGGSVSTLTIQRTQQEDSAVYLCASSLFRGSGYTFGSGTRLTVV.